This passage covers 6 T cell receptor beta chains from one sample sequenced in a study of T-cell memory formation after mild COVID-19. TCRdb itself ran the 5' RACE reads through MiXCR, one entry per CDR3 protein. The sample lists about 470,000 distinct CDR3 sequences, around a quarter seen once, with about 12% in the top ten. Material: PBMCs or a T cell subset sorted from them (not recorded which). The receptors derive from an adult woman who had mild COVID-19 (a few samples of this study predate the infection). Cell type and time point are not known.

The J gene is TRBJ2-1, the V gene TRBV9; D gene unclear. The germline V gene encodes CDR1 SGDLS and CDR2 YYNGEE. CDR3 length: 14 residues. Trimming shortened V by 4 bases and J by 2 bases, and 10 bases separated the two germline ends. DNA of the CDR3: TGTGCCAGCAGCCCCTACACCGCCTACAATGAGCAGTTCTTC. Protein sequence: CASSPYTAYNEQFF.

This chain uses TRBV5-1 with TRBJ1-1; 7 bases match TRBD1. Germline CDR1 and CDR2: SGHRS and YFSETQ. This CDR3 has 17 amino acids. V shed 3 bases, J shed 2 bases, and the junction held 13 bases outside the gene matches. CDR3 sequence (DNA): TGCGCCAGCAGCTCCAACCGCGCCGGGACAGATAACACTGAAGCTTTCTTT. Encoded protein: CASSSNRAGTDNTEAFF.

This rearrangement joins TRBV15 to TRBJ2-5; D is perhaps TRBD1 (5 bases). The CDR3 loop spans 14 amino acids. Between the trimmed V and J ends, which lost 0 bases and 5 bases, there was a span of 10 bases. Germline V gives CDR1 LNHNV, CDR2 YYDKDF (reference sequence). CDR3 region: CATSRDQGLETQYF. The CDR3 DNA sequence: TGTGCCACCAGCAGAGATCAGGGTCTGGAGACCCAGTACTTC.

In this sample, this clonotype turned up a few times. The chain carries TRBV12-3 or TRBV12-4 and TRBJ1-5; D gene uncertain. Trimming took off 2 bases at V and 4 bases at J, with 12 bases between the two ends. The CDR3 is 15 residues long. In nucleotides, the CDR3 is TGTGCCAGCAGTTTAAGACCCCAAGGGAATCAGCCCCAGCATTTT. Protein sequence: CASSLRPQGNQPQHF.

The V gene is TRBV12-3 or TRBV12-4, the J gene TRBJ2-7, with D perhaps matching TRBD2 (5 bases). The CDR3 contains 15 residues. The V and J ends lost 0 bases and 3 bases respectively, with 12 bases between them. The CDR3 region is CASSLAGDGRYEQYF. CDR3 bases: TGTGCCAGCAGTTTAGCGGGAGACGGACGCTACGAGCAGTACTTC.

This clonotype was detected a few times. In nucleotides, the CDR3 is TGTGCCACCAGTGACCGCAGGTTTGCAGATACGCAGTATTTT. It specifies CATSDRRFADTQYF. The chain combines TRBV24-1 with TRBJ2-3; the D is unclear. V was clipped by 4 bases and J by 4 bases, with 11 bases between them. CDR1 and CDR2 (germline): KGHDR, SFDVKD. CDR3 size: 14 residues.